This is a list of T cell receptor beta chains from one sample in a study of response to subunit inactivated influenza vaccine. TCRdb used MiXCR to reprocess the RT-PCR reads, holding one entry per CDR3 protein. The sample contains 800,000 to 1,000,000 distinct CDR3 sequences, less than 25% of which appear only once. The material was PBMCs from blood, obtained approximately 5 days after vaccination. These receptors were collected from a man aged 50 to 60 who received an inactivated influenza vaccine. Each CDR3 is given with its conserved first and last residue.

v_call | cdr3_aa
TRBV20-1 | CSARRRRPNEKLFF
TRBV4-3 | CASSQDLGQSTDTQYF
TRBV5-5 | CASSTRGITYNEQFF
TRBV29-1 | CSVEGPRDTEQYF
TRBV27 | CASSLLGSVYEQYF
TRBV12-3/TRBV12-4 | CASREGTQETQYF
TRBV10-3 | CAISELEHEETQYF
TRBV27 | CASRQAGLNTGELFF
TRBV16 | CASSLDRGRNQPQHF
TRBV24-1 | CATSELAGSKTQYF
TRBV20-1 | CSARLGIVNEQFF
TRBV29-1 | CSVTGIHEKLFF
TRBV20-1 | CSAREGSLEQFF
TRBV7-2 | CASSPQGVSNNSPLHF
TRBV29-1 | CSAIWPQHF
TRBV5-4 | CASSLGWKLGTDTQYF
TRBV28 | CASREGIGADTQYF
TRBV24-1 | CATSDTKTGSADSPLHF
TRBV11-2 | CASSLRTSGGETQYF
TRBV6-2/TRBV6-3 | CASSPFPGQGGFRTPYEQYF
TRBV19 | CASSINSGANVLTF
TRBV10-3 | CAISDQGGKQAQYF
TRBV5-1 | CASSSGGTSKETQYF
TRBV27 | CASSLTGGLPYEQYF
TRBV7-6 | CASSFGGPGNEKLFF
TRBV4-3 | CASSPIGATGELFF
TRBV7-2 | CASSLTGGRMNTEAFF
TRBV24-1 | CATSDHYTGELFF